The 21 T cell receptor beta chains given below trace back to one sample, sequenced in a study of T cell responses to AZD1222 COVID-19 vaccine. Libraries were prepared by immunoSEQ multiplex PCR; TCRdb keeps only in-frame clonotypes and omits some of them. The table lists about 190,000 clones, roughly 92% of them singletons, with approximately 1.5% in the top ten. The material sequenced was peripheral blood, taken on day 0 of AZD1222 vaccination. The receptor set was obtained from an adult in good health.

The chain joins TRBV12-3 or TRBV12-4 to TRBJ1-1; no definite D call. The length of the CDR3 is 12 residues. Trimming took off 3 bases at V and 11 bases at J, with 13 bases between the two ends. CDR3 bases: TGTGCCAGCAGTTTGAGGGAGGTTAGCGCTTTCTTT. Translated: CASSLREVSAFF.

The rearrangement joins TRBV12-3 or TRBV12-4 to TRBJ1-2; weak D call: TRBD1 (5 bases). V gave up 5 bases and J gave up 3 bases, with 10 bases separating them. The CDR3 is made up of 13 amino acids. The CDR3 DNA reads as TGTGCCAGCAGTCCCGGAGGGGACTATGGCTACACCTTC. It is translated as CASSPGGDYGYTF.

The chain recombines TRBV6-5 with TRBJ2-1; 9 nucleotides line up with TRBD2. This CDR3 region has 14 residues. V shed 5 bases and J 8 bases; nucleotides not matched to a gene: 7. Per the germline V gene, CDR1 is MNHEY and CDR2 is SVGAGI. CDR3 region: CASSPGLASYEQFF. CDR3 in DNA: TGTGCCAGCAGTCCGGGACTAGCTAGCTATGAGCAGTTCTTC.

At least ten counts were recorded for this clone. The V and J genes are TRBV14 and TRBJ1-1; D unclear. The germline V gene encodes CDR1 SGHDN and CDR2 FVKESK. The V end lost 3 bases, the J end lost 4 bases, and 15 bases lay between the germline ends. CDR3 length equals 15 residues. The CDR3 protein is CASSHMREKGTEAFF. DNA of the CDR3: TGTGCCAGCAGCCACATGAGGGAAAAAGGCACTGAAGCTTTCTTT. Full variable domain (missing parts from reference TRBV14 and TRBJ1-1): EAGVTQFPSHSVIEKGQTVTLRCDPISGHDNLYWYRRVMGKEIKFLLHFVKESKQDESGMPNNRFLAERTGGTYSTLKVQPAELEDSGVYFCASSHMREKGTEAFFGQGTRLTVV.

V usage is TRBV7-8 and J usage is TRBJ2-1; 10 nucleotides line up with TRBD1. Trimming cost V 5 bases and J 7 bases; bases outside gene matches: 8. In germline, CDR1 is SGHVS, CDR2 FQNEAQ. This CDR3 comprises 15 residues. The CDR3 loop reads CASSRDRGVWNEQFF. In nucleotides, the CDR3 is TGTGCCAGCAGCCGGGACAGGGGCGTTTGGAATGAGCAGTTCTTC.

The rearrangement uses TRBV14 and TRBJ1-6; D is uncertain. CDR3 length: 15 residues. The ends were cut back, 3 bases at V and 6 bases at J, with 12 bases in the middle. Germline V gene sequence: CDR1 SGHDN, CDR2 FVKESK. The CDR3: CASSHVGSSNSPLHF. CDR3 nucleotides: TGTGCCAGCAGCCACGTCGGGAGCAGTAATTCACCCCTCCACTTT.

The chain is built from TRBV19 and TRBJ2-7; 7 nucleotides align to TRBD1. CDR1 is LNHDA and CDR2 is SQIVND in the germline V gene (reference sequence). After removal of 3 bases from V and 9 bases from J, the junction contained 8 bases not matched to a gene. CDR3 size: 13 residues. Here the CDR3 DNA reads TGTGCCAGTAGTATCGACAGGGACGGGGTGCAGTACTTC. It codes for CASSIDRDGVQYF.

CDR3 loop: CASSIGTQNQPQHF. For the CDR3, the DNA is TGTGCCAGTAGTATCGGGACACAAAATCAGCCCCAGCATTTT. This sequence joins TRBV19 and TRBJ1-5; tentative D call: TRBD1 (6 bases). CDR3 length: 14 amino acids. V dropped 3 bases and J dropped 4 bases, with 10 bases sitting between them. Germline V gene lookup returns CDR1 LNHDA and CDR2 SQIVND (reference sequence).

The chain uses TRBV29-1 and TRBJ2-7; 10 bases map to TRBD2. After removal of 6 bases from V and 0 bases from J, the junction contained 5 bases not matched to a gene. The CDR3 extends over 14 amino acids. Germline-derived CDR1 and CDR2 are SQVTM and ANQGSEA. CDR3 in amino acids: CSVLERGGSYEQYF. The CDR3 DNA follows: TGCAGCGTCCTAGAGCGGGGGGGCTCCTACGAGCAGTACTTC.

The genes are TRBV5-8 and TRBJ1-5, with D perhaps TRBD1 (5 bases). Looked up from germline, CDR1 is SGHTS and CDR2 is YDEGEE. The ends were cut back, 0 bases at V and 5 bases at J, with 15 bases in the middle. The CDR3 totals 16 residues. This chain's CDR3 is CASSLVGRGVDQPQHF. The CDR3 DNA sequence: TGTGCCAGCAGCTTGGTGGGTAGGGGTGTGGATCAGCCCCAGCATTTT.

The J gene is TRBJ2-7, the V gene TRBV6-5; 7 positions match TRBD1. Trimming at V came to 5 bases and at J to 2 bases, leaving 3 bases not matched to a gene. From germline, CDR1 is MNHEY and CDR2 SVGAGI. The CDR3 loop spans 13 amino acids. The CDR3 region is CASSKTGPYEQYF. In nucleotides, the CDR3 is TGTGCCAGCAGTAAGACAGGGCCCTACGAGCAGTACTTC.

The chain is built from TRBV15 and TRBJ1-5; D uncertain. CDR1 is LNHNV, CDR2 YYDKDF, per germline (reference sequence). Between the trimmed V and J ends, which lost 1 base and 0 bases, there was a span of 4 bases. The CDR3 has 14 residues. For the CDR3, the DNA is TGTGCCACCAGCAGAGTGAGTAGCAATCAGCCCCAGCATTTT. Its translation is CATSRVSSNQPQHF. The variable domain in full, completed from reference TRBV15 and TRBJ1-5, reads DAMVIQNPRYQVTQFGKPVTLSCSQTLNHNVMYWYQQKSSQAPKLLFHYYDKDFNNEADTPDNFQSRRPNTSFCFLDIRSPGLGDTAMYLCATSRVSSNQPQHFGDGTRLSIL.

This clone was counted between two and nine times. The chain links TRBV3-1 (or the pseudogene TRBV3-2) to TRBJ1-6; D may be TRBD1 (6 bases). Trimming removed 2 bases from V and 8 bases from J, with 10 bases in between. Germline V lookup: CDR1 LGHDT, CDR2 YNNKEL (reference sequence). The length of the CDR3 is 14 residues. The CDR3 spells CASSQRPGDSPLHF. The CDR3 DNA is TGTGCCAGCAGCCAAAGACCAGGGGATTCACCCCTCCACTTT.

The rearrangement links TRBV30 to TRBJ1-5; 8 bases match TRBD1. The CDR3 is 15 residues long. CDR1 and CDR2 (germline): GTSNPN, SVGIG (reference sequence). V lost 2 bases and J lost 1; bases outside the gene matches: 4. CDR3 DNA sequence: TGTGCCTGGAGTAGAACAGGGGGGAGCAATCAGCCCCAGCATTTT. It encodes CAWSRTGGSNQPQHF.

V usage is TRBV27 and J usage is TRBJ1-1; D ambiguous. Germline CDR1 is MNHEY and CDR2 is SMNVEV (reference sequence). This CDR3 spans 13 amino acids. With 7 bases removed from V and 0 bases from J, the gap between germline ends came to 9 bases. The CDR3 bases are TGTGCCAGCACCATAGGGTTGAACACTGAAGCTTTCTTT. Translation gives CASTIGLNTEAFF.

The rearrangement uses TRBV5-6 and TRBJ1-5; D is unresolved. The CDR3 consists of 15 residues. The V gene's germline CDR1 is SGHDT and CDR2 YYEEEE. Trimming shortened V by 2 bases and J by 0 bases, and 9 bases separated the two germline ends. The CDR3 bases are TGTGCCAGCAGCTTAGGTCAGTATAGCAATCAGCCCCAGCATTTT. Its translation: CASSLGQYSNQPQHF. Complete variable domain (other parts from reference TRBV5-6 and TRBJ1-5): DAGVTQSPTHLIKTRGQQVTLRCSPKSGHDTVSWYQQALGQGPQFIFQYYEEEERQRGNFPDRFSGHQFPNYSSELNVNALLLGDSALYLCASSLGQYSNQPQHFGDGTRLSIL.

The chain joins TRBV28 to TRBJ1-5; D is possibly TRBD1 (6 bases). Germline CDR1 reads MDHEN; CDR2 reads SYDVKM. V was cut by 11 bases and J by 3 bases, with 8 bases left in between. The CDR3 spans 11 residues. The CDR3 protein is CAGGANQPQHF. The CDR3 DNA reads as TGTGCCGGGGGGGCCAATCAGCCCCAGCATTTT.

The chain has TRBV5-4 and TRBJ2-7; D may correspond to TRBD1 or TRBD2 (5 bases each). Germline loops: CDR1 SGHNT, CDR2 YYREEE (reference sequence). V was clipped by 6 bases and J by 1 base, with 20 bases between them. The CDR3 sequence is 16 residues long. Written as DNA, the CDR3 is TGTGCCAGCACCCTCTGGGGGAGTCGGGATTCCTACGAGCAGTACTTC. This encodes CASTLWGSRDSYEQYF.

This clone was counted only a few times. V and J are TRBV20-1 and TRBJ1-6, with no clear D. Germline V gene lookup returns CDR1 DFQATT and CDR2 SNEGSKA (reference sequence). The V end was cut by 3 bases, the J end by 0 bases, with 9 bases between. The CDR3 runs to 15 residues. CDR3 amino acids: CSASDRASYNSPLHF. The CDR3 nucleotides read TGCAGTGCTAGTGACCGGGCCTCCTATAATTCACCCCTCCACTTT.

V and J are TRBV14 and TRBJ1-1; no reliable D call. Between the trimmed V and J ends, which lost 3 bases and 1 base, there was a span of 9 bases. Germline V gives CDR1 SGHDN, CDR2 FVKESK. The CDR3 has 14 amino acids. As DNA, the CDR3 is TGTGCCAGCAGCCAGACAAACCGGAACACTGAAGCTTTCTTT. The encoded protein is CASSQTNRNTEAFF.

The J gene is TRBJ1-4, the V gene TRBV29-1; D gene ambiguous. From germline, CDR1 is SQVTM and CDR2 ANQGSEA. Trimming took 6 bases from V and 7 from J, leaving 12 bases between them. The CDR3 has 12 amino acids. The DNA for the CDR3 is TGCAGCGTCCTCACAGTTGGTGAAAAACTGTTTTTT. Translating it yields CSVLTVGEKLFF.